The clone carrying this T cell receptor beta chain was counted many times. Its antigen is unidentified. MiXCR, applied by TCRdb to the reads, yields one record per CDR3 protein. Of some 300,000 distinct CDR3 sequences in the sample, around 9.1% are singletons; the top ten hold more than 2.5%. These data come from a study of T cell repertoires in cytomegalovirus infection. Study in general: In public TCR beta signatures, there were indications of both CMV infection and matching HLA type. Study observations and caveats: Clonotype analysis showed dominance of the ex vivo response by HLA-C-restricted CMV-specific TCR beta clonotypes. Summed public TCR beta family frequency identified CMV carriers bearing the relevant HLA.

CDR3 size: 11 residues. V lost 8 bases, J lost 6 bases, and 12 bases lay in between. From germline, CDR1 is SQVTM and CDR2 ANQGSEA. This clonotype was obtained from a human donor in good health (CMV status not recorded). Some clones in this sample may be carry-over from other donors' samples. This chain uses TRBV29-1 with TRBJ2-3; D is ambiguous. The sequenced material came from PBMCs. The CDR3 DNA sequence: TGCAGCTTTGGGGTCGGCGATACGCAGTATTTT. This gives the protein CSFGVGDTQYF.